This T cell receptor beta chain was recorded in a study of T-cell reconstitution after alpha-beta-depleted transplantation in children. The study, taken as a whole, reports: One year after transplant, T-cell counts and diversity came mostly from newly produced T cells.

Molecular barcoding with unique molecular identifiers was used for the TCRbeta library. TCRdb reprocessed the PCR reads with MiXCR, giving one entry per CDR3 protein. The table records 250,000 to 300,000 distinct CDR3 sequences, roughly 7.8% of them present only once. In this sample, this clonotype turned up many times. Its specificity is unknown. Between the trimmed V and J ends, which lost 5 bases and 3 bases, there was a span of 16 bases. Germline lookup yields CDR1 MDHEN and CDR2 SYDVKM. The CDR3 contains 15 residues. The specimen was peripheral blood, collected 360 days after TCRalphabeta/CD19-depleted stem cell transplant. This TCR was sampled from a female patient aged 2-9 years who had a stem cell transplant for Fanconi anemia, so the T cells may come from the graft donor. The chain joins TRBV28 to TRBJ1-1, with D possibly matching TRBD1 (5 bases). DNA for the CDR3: TGTGCCAGCAGTCCGTACCCGACAGACCACACTGAAGCTTTCTTT. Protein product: CASSPYPTDHTEAFF. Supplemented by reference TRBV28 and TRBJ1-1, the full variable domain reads DVKVTQSSRYLVKRTGEKVFLECVQDMDHENMFWYRQDPGLGLRLIYFSYDVKMKEKGDIPEGYSVSREKKERFSLILESASTNQTSMYLCASSPYPTDHTEAFFGQGTRLTVV.